This TCR beta chain is from a study of blood T cell repertoires in COVID-19. Study summary: The United States, Italy and Spain supplied acute and convalescent COVID-19 samples. T cells, B-cell-depleted T cells, or PBMCs supplied cDNA or gDNA.

As processed by the authors: Reference gene primers were amplified, and this amplification served to estimate nucleated cell counts. Sequencing was performed with immunoSEQ multiplex PCR; in TCRdb, only in-frame clones are kept and a portion is missing. That table gives V, J and clone size, and the DNA gave D and trimming. Altogether some 70,000 clones are present, around 87% being singletons, with the ten largest covering under 3%. The CDR3 covers 15 residues. Germline CDR1 is MNHEY and CDR2 is SVGAGI. The ends lost 6 bases at V and 8 bases at J; junction bases unmatched: 13. V is TRBV6-5 and J is TRBJ2-7; 10 bases match TRBD1. The specimen was peripheral blood. This clonotype was sampled from a man aged 45 to 65 with acute or convalescent COVID-19. The CDR3 spells CASRDSRDRGYKQYF. CDR3 nucleotides: TGTGCCAGCAGAGACTCCCGGGACAGGGGATACAAGCAGTACTTC.